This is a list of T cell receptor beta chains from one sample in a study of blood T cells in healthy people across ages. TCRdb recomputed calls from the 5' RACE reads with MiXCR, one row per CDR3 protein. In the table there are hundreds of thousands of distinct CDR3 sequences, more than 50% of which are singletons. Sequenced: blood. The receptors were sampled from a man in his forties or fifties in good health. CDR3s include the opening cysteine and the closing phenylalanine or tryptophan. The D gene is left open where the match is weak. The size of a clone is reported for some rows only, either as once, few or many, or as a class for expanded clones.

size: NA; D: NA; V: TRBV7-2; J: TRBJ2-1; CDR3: CASSFTMGGPYNEQFF; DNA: TGTGCCAGCAGTTTCACAATGGGGGGTCCGTACAATGAGCAGTTCTTC
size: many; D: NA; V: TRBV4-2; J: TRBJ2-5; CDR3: CASSQGRSHQETQYF; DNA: TGTGCCAGCAGCCAAGGGCGTAGCCATCAAGAGACCCAGTACTTC
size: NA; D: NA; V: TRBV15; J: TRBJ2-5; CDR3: CATSRTPETQYF; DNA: TGTGCCACCAGCAGAACCCCAGAGACCCAGTACTTC
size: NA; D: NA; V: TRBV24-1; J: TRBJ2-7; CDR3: CAGFLRVPSKKYYEQYF; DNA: TGTGCCGGGTTTCTCCGGGTCCCATCCAAGAAGTACTACGAGCAGTACTTC
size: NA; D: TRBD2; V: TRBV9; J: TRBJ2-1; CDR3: CASSVTSGAIPEQFF; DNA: TGTGCCAGCAGCGTTACGAGCGGGGCGATACCAGAGCAGTTCTTC
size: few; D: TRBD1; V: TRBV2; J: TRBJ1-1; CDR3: CASRGQANTEAFF; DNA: TGTGCCAGCAGGGGACAGGCGAACACTGAAGCTTTCTTT
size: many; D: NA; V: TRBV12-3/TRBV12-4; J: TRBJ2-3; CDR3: CASRLTDTQYF; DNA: TGTGCCAGCAGGCTCACAGATACGCAGTATTTT
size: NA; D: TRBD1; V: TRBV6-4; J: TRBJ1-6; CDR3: CASNDAGTGHSPLHF; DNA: TGTGCCAGCAATGACGCTGGGACAGGGCACTCACCCCTCCACTTT
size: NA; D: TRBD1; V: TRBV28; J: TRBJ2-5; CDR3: CASSQRGTGAQYF; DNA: TGTGCCAGCAGCCAACGGGGGACAGGGGCCCAGTACTTC
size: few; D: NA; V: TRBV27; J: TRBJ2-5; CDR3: CASSLWSGDQETQYF; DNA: TGTGCCAGCAGTTTATGGTCAGGGGATCAAGAGACCCAGTACTTC
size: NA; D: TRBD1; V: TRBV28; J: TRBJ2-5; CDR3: CASTPRQGAETQYF; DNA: TGTGCCAGCACCCCTCGCCAGGGGGCGGAGACCCAGTACTTC
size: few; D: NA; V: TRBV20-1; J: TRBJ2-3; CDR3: CSASLLGGTDTQYF; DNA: TGCAGTGCATCTCTTCTTGGGGGGACAGATACGCAGTATTTT
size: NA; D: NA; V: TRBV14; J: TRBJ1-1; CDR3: CASALNTEAFF; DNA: TGTGCCAGCGCTCTGAACACTGAAGCTTTCTTT
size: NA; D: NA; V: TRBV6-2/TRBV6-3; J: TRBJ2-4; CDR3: CASSIRASGENIQYF; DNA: TGTGCCAGCTCCATTAGGGCTAGTGGAGAAAACATTCAGTACTTC
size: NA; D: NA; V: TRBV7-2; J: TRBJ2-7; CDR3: CASNFSGRYEQYF; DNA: TGTGCCAGCAACTTTAGTGGGCGATACGAGCAGTACTTC
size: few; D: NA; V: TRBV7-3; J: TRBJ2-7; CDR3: CASSLAGRAYEQYF; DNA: TGTGCCAGCAGCTTAGCCGGCAGGGCCTACGAGCAGTACTTC
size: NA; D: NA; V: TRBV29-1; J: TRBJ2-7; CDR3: CSVGRDKIYNEQYF; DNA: TGCAGCGTTGGTCGGGACAAAATATACAATGAGCAGTACTTC
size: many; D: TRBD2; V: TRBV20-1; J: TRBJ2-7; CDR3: CSAVDPWGSGISEQYF; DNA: TGCAGTGCTGTAGACCCATGGGGGAGCGGGATATCCGAGCAGTACTTC
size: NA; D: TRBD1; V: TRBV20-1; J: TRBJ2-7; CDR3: CSALGQIVEQYF; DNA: TGCAGTGCACTGGGACAGATAGTCGAGCAGTACTTC
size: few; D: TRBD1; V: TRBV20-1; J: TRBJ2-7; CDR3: CSAETPGQNYEQYF; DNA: TGCAGTGCAGAAACCCCGGGACAGAATTACGAGCAGTACTTC
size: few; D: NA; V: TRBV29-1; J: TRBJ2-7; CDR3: CSVEGPRTYEQYF; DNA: TGCAGCGTTGAAGGCCCCCGAACCTACGAGCAGTACTTC
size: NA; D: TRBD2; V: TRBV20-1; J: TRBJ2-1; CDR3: CSARPRTASGEYNEQFF; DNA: TGCAGTGCTCGACCTAGGACCGCTAGCGGGGAGTACAATGAGCAGTTCTTC
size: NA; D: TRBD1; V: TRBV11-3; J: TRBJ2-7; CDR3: CASSHAVTGDYEQYF; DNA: TGTGCCAGCAGCCATGCCGTGACAGGGGACTACGAGCAGTACTTC
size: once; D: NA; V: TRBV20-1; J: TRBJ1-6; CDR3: CSANGGGNNSPLHF; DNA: TGCAGTGCTAATGGTGGGGGAAATAATTCACCCCTCCACTTT
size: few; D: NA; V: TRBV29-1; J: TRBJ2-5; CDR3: CSGGRGPLSRKETQYF; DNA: TGCAGCGGGGGTCGGGGGCCCCTATCGCGAAAAGAGACCCAGTACTTC
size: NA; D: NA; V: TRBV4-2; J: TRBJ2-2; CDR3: CASSRIGYTGELFF; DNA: TGTGCCAGCAGCCGGATAGGGTACACCGGGGAGCTGTTTTTT
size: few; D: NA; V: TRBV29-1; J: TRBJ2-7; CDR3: CAGGGGGYEQYF; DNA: TGCGCCGGGGGAGGTGGAGGCTACGAGCAGTACTTC
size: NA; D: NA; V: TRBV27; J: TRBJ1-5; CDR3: CASSRENQPQHF; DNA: TGTGCCAGCAGCAGGGAAAATCAGCCCCAGCATTTT
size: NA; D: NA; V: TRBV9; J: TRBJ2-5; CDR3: CASSGMYQETQYF; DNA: TGTGCCAGCAGCGGAATGTACCAAGAGACCCAGTACTTC
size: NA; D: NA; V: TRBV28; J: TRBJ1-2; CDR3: CASQSRASNYGYTF; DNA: TGTGCCAGCCAGTCCAGGGCCTCCAACTATGGCTACACCTTC
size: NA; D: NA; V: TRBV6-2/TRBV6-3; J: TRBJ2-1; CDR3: CASSYPQWAVSSYNEQFF; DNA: TGTGCCAGCAGCTATCCGCAATGGGCGGTGAGCTCCTACAATGAGCAGTTCTTC
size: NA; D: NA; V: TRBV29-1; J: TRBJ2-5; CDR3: CSAGVPTVYQETQYF; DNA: TGCAGCGCTGGGGTTCCGACCGTGTACCAAGAGACCCAGTACTTC
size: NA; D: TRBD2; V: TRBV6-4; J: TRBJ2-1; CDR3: CASSNGGGPYEQFF; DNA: TGTGCCAGCTCCAATGGCGGGGGTCCGTATGAGCAGTTCTTC
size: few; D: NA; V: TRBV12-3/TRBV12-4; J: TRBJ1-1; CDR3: CASSPDRLNTEAFF; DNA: TGTGCCAGCAGTCCGGACAGATTGAACACTGAAGCTTTCTTT
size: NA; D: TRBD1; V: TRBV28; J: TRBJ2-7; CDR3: CASSLYDRVRSYEQYF; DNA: TGTGCCAGCAGTTTATACGACAGGGTGCGCTCCTACGAGCAGTACTTC
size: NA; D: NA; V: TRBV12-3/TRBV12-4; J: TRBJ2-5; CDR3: CASSWVQRETQYF; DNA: TGTGCCAGCAGTTGGGTCCAGCGGGAGACCCAGTACTTC
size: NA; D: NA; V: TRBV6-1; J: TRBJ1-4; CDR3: CASWDPFSTEKLFF; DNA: TGTGCCAGCTGGGACCCGTTCTCGACTGAAAAACTGTTTTTT
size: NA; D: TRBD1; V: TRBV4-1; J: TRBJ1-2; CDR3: CASSQTGDRGYGYTF; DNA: TGCGCCAGCAGCCAAACCGGGGACAGGGGCTATGGCTACACCTTC
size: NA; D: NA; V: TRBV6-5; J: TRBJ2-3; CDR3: CASSSPNQRYTDTQYF; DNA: TGTGCCAGCAGTTCCCCGAACCAGCGGTACACAGATACGCAGTATTTT
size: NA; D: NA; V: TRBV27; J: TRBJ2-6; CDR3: CASSFRTSGANVLTF; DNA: TGTGCCAGCAGTTTTCGGACCTCTGGGGCCAACGTCCTGACTTTC
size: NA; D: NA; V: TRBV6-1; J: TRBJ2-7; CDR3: CASSEGGRRDYEQYF; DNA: TGTGCCAGCAGTGAAGGTGGGCGGAGGGACTACGAGCAGTACTTC
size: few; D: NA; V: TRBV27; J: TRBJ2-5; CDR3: CASSFSNNQETQYF; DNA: TGTGCCAGCAGTTTCTCAAACAACCAAGAGACCCAGTACTTC
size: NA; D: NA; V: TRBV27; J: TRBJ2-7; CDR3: CASSYSAPYEQYF; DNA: TGTGCCAGCAGTTACAGTGCACCCTACGAGCAGTACTTC
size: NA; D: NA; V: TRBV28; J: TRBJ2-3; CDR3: CASSISPGTGGETQYF; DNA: TGTGCCAGCAGTATCTCCCCCGGGACTGGGGGCGAGACGCAGTATTTT
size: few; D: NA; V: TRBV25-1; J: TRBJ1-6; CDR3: CASSQLPRAGTNSPLHF; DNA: TGTGCCAGCAGTCAACTACCCCGGGCAGGGACTAATTCACCCCTCCACTTT
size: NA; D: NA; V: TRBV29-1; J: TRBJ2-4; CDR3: CSVEFRGVTKNIQYF; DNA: TGCAGCGTTGAATTTAGGGGGGTGACCAAAAACATTCAGTACTTC
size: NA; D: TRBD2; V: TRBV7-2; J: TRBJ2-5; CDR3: CASSGLAGFQETQYF; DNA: TGTGCCAGTTCTGGACTAGCGGGATTTCAAGAGACCCAGTACTTC
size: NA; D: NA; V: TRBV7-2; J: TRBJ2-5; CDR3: CASSLALDSYNEQYF; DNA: TGTGCCAGCAGCTTAGCCTTGGACAGTTATAATGAGCAGTACTTC
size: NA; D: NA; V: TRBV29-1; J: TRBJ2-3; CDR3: CSVELPTRDTQYF; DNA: TGCAGCGTTGAACTCCCTACGCGAGATACGCAGTATTTT
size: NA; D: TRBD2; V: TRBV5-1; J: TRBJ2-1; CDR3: CASSLTSGGRGRFF; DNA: TGCGCCAGCAGCTTGACTAGCGGGGGGCGCGGACGGTTCTTC
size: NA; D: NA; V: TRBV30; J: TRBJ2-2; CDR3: CAWKSTDITGELFF; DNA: TGTGCCTGGAAGTCGACGGACATTACCGGGGAGCTGTTTTTT
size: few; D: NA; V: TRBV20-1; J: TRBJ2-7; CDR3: CSARDLRSNYEQYF; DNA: TGCAGTGCTAGAGATCTCCGCAGCAACTACGAGCAGTACTTC
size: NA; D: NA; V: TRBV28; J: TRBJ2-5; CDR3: CASSPRGRVFSPYF; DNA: TGTGCCAGCAGCCCCCGAGGCAGGGTTTTTAGTCCGTACTTC